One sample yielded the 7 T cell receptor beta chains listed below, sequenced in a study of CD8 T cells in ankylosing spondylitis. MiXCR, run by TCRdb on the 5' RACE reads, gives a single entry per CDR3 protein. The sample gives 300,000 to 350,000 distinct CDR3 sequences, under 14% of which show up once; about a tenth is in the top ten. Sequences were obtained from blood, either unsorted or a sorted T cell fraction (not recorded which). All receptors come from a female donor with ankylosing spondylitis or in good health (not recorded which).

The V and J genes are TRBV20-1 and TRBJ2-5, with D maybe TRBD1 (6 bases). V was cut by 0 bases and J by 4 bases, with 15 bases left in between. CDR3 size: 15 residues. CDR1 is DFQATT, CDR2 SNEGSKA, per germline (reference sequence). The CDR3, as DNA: TGCAGTGCTAGAGATATTGGGGGCACGGGAGAGACCCAGTACTTC. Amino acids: CSARDIGGTGETQYF.

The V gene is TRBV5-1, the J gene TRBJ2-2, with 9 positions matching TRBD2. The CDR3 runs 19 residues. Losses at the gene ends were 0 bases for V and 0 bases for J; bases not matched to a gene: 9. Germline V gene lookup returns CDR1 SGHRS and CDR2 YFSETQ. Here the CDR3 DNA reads TGCGCCAGCAGCTTGGCCTGGATAGCGGGAGTGGCGAACACCGGGGAGCTGTTTTTT. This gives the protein CASSLAWIAGVANTGELFF.

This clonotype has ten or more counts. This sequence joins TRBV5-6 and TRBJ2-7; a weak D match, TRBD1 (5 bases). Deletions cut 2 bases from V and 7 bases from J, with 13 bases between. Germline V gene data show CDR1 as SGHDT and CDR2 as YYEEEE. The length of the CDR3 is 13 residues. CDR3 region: CASSFGRAGEQYF. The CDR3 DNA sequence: TGTGCCAGCAGCTTCGGGCGAGCAGGGGAGCAGTACTTC.

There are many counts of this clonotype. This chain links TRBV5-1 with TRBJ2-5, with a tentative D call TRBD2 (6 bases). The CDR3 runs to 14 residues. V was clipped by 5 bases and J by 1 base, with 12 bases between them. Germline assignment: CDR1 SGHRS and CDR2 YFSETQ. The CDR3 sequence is CASSPPGLQETQYF. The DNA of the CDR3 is TGCGCCAGCAGTCCCCCGGGACTCCAAGAGACCCAGTACTTC.

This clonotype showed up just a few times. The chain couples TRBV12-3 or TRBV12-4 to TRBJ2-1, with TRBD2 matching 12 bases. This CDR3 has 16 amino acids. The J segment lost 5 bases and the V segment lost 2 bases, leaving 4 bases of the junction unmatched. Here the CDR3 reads CASSLTSGRLDNEQFF. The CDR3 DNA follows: TGTGCCAGCAGTTTAACTAGCGGGAGGTTAGACAATGAGCAGTTCTTC.

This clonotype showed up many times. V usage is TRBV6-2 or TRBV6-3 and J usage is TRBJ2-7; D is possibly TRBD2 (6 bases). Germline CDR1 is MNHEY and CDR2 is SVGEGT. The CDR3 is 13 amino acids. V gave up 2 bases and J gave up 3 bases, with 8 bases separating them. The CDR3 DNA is TGTGCCAGCAGTTACCGGGGACTCTACGAGCAGTACTTC. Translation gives CASSYRGLYEQYF.

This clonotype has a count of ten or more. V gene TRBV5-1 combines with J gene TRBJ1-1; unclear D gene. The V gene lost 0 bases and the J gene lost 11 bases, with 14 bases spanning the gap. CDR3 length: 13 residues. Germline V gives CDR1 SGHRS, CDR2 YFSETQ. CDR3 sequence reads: CASSLDPGREAFF. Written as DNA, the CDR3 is TGCGCCAGCAGCTTGGACCCGGGAAGGGAGGCTTTCTTT.